A single sample gave rise to the 31 T cell receptor beta chains below, sequenced in a study of shared clonotypes between healthy human individuals. Method: immunoSEQ multiplex PCR; TCRdb's copy keeps in-frame clones and lacks some. This table has more than 450,000 clones, 70% to 80% appearing once. What was sequenced was PBMCs. These receptors were taken from a woman aged 35 to 49 in good health. Some clones in this sample may be carry-over from other donors' samples.

This chain joins TRBV7-9 and TRBJ2-1; tentatively, D is TRBD2 (5 bases). Trimming left V 5 bases short and J 4 bases short, with 12 bases between. CDR1 is SEHNR and CDR2 is FQNEAQ in the germline V gene (reference sequence). The CDR3 is made up of 14 amino acids. CDR3 DNA sequence: TGTGCCAGCAGCCAGTCCAGCGGTTACAATGAGCAGTTCTTC. This sequence encodes CASSQSSGYNEQFF.

This rearrangement joins TRBV29-1 to TRBJ2-3; D ambiguous. The CDR3 has 10 residues. Per the germline V gene, CDR1 is SQVTM and CDR2 is ANQGSEA. The V gene lost 7 bases and the J gene lost 1 base, with 3 bases spanning the gap. CDR3 amino acids: CSGRTDTQYF. The CDR3 DNA is TGCAGCGGACGCACAGATACGCAGTATTTT.

This chain connects TRBV28 to TRBJ1-4; TRBD1 matches 11 bases. Germline assignment: CDR1 MDHEN and CDR2 SYDVKM. This CDR3 spans 16 amino acids. Germline trimming cut 4 bases from V and 5 bases from J; bases unmatched to any gene: 6. CDR3 DNA: TGTGCCAGCAGTTCATTCCGGGACAGGGGGAATGAAAAACTGTTTTTT. Translating gives CASSSFRDRGNEKLFF.

J is TRBJ2-2 and V is TRBV6-5; D might be TRBD1 (5 bases). The germline CDR1 and CDR2 sequences are MNHEY and SVGAGI. The CDR3 runs 16 residues. V lost 3 bases and J lost 5, with 16 bases in between. CDR3 sequence: CASSYSRDSLTGELFF. In DNA, the CDR3 is TGTGCCAGCAGTTATTCCCGCGACAGTCTTACCGGGGAGCTGTTTTTT.

The V gene is TRBV28, the J gene TRBJ1-3; 8 nucleotides align to TRBD1. The CDR3 loop spans 15 amino acids. CDR1 MDHEN and CDR2 SYDVKM come from the germline V gene. After removal of 4 bases from V and 4 bases from J, the junction contained 6 bases not matched to a gene. The CDR3 DNA follows: TGTGCCAGCAGTTCTGCAGGGGGCGCCGGAAACACCATATATTTT. Translated, it gives CASSSAGGAGNTIYF.

The chain combines TRBV10-3 with TRBJ2-3; D gene unclear. The CDR3 length is 14 residues. CDR1 ENHRY and CDR2 SYGVKD come from the germline V gene. V lost 3 bases to trimming and J lost 2 bases, with 9 bases between them. CDR3 protein: CAISEWEPTDTQYF. The CDR3 region has the DNA TGTGCCATCAGTGAATGGGAACCCACAGATACGCAGTATTTT.

The chain is built from TRBV15 and TRBJ2-7, with 9 nucleotides matching TRBD1. Germline values: CDR1 LNHNV, CDR2 YYDKDF (reference sequence). The CDR3 extends over 14 amino acids. Trimming at V came to 5 bases and at J to 7 bases, leaving 9 bases not matched to a gene. CDR3 residues: CATSEDRGLGEQYF. In DNA form, the CDR3 reads TGTGCCACCAGCGAGGACAGGGGATTGGGAGAGCAGTACTTC.

The chain couples TRBV19 to TRBJ1-2, with 7 positions matching TRBD1. Germline loops: CDR1 LNHDA, CDR2 SQIVND (reference sequence). The CDR3 is made up of 13 amino acids. Trimming took 5 bases from V and 8 from J; bases not matched to a gene: 8. The CDR3 spells CASSPKRDRGYTF. The CDR3 DNA reads TGTGCCAGTAGTCCGAAAAGGGACAGAGGCTACACCTTC.

The chain joins TRBV7-3 to TRBJ2-1; a weak D match, TRBD1 (6 bases). Germline CDR1 is SGHTA and CDR2 is FQGTGA. V lost 2 bases to trimming and J lost 0 bases, with 14 bases between them. The CDR3 runs to 17 residues. The CDR3 protein is CASSLGVGASSYNEQFF. The CDR3 nucleotides are TGTGCCAGCAGCTTAGGGGTGGGGGCGAGCTCCTACAATGAGCAGTTCTTC.

V usage is TRBV9 and J usage is TRBJ2-5; D not resolved. V gave up 3 bases and J gave up 4 bases, with 16 bases separating them. The length of the CDR3 is 15 residues. Looked up from germline, CDR1 is SGDLS and CDR2 is YYNGEE. In nucleotides, the CDR3 is TGTGCCAGCAGCGGCCTTACTGTTTGGGGAGAGACCCAGTACTTC. Residues: CASSGLTVWGETQYF.

V usage is TRBV11-2 and J usage is TRBJ2-7, with a possible D match to TRBD1 (6 bases). The length of the CDR3 is 15 residues. CDR1 and CDR2 from the germline V gene are SGHAT and FQNNGV. V lost 5 bases and J 0 bases, leaving 14 bases between the germline ends. The CDR3 DNA is TGTGCCAGCAGCACGGGACAATCACTCTCCTACGAGCAGTACTTC. Protein sequence: CASSTGQSLSYEQYF.

The chain carries TRBV14 and TRBJ2-7; 15 positions agree with TRBD2. The CDR3 runs to 16 residues. Trimming took 1 base from V and 4 from J; bases not matched to a gene: 2. In germline, CDR1 is SGHDN, CDR2 FVKESK. CDR3 DNA sequence: TGTGCCAGCAGCCAAGTAGGGACTAGCGGGAGGTACGAGCAGTACTTC. This translates into CASSQVGTSGRYEQYF.

V gene TRBV5-4 combines with J gene TRBJ1-3, with D possibly TRBD1 on 5 matching bases. V lost 0 bases to trimming and J lost 0 bases, with 10 bases between them. CDR1 is SGHNT and CDR2 is YYREEE in the germline V gene (reference sequence). The CDR3 covers 16 residues. DNA of the CDR3: TGTGCCAGCAGCTTGGCGGGACTGAACTCTGGAAACACCATATATTTT. Its translation is CASSLAGLNSGNTIYF. Using reference TRBV5-4 and TRBJ1-3 for the parts outside the CDR3, the full variable domain is ETGVTQSPTHLIKTRGQQVTLRCSSQSGHNTVSWYQQALGQGPQFIFQYYREEENGRGNFPPRFSGLQFPNYSSELNVNALELDDSALYLCASSLAGLNSGNTIYFGEGSWLTVV.

The rearrangement uses TRBV27 and TRBJ1-2, with TRBD1 matching over 8 bases. The germline V gene has CDR1 MNHEY and CDR2 SMNVEV (reference sequence). This CDR3 contains 15 residues. J was trimmed by 3 bases and V by 5 bases; bases with no gene match: 8. As DNA, the CDR3 is TGTGCCAGCAGTCCATACAGGGGGGGGGACTATGGCTACACCTTC. The encoded protein is CASSPYRGGDYGYTF.

The table lists this clone with many counts. J is TRBJ2-3 and V is TRBV7-9; D might be TRBD2 (5 bases). From germline, CDR1 is SEHNR and CDR2 FQNEAQ (reference sequence). The CDR3 is made up of 14 amino acids. The V end was cut by 4 bases, the J end by 0 bases, with 8 bases between. CDR3 DNA sequence: TGTGCCAGCAGCTCTAGCTTTAGCACAGATACGCAGTATTTT. The encoded protein is CASSSSFSTDTQYF. Using reference TRBV7-9 and TRBJ2-3 for the parts outside the CDR3, the full variable domain is DTGVSQNPRHKITKRGQNVTFRCDPISEHNRLYWYRQTLGQGPEFLTYFQNEAQLEKSRLLSDRFSAERPKGSFSTLEIQRTEQGDSAMYLCASSSSFSTDTQYFGPGTRLTVL.

The CDR3 nucleotides are TGTGCCAGCAGCACCCAAGGGGGCAATCAGCCCCAGCATTTT. Protein product: CASSTQGGNQPQHF. The V gene is TRBV7-9, the J gene TRBJ1-5; TRBD1 is a possible D gene (5 bases). The CDR3 sequence is 14 residues long. The germline V gene has CDR1 SEHNR and CDR2 FQNEAQ (reference sequence). The V and J ends lost 5 bases and 2 bases respectively, with 10 bases between them. Drawing the rest from reference TRBV7-9 and TRBJ1-5, the complete variable domain is DTGVSQNPRHKITKRGQNVTFRCDPISEHNRLYWYRQTLGQGPEFLTYFQNEAQLEKSRLLSDRFSAERPKGSFSTLEIQRTEQGDSAMYLCASSTQGGNQPQHFGDGTRLSIL.

This chain connects TRBV5-1 to TRBJ2-1; 10 nucleotides align to TRBD2. After removal of 4 bases from V and 8 bases from J, the junction contained 15 bases not matched to a gene. Germline assignment: CDR1 SGHRS and CDR2 YFSETQ. CDR3 length equals 17 residues. The CDR3 nucleotides are TGCGCCAGCAGCCAAGGACTAGCGGCGGCGCGGCGGGATGAGCAGTTCTTC. Encoded protein: CASSQGLAAARRDEQFF.

The rearrangement links TRBV7-7 to TRBJ2-2; D is ambiguous. V lost 1 base, J lost 0 bases, and 9 bases lay in between. The CDR3 is 16 residues long. Germline-derived CDR1 and CDR2 are SSHAT and FNYEAQ (reference sequence). CDR3 sequence (DNA): TGTGCCAGCAGCTTAGATCGGGCAGCGAACACCGGGGAGCTGTTTTTT. The encoded protein is CASSLDRAANTGELFF.

J is TRBJ2-3 and V is TRBV16; no firm D call. V gave up 0 bases and J gave up 4 bases, with 5 bases separating them. The CDR3 extends over 13 amino acids. CDR1 and CDR2 (germline): KGHSY, FQNENV. The CDR3 reads CASSQSPPDTQYF. The CDR3 DNA is TGTGCCAGCAGCCAATCTCCCCCAGATACGCAGTATTTT.

This chain joins TRBV5-1 and TRBJ2-5; 8 nucleotides agree with TRBD1. This CDR3 is built from 16 residues. Germline CDR1 and CDR2: SGHRS and YFSETQ. V lost 4 bases, J lost 2 bases, and 10 bases stayed unmatched. The CDR3 DNA is TGCGCCAGCAGCCGCACGGAACAGGGGGGACAAGAGACCCAGTACTTC. As protein: CASSRTEQGGQETQYF.

The V call is TRBV27, the J call TRBJ2-1; D uncertain. Germline V gene lookup returns CDR1 MNHEY and CDR2 SMNVEV (reference sequence). V was trimmed by 5 bases and J by 8 bases, leaving 7 bases between them. There are 11 residues in the CDR3. The DNA of the CDR3 is TGTGCCAGCAGTCCTGGTTATGAGCAGTTCTTC. It encodes CASSPGYEQFF.

Ten or more counts support this clone. The chain links TRBV5-4 to TRBJ2-5, with 8 bases lining up with TRBD2. The CDR3 loop spans 16 amino acids. With V trimmed by 2 bases and J by 1 base, 7 bases remained unmatched. The germline V gene has CDR1 SGHNT and CDR2 YYREEE (reference sequence). This chain's CDR3 is CASSFGSGSVQETQYF. The DNA for the CDR3 is TGTGCCAGCAGCTTTGGCAGCGGGAGCGTCCAAGAGACCCAGTACTTC.

This clone came up a few times. The chain joins TRBV11-1 to TRBJ2-5, with D possibly matching TRBD1 (5 bases). Per the germline V gene, CDR1 is SGHAT and CDR2 is FQDESV (reference sequence). CDR3 length: 15 residues. V lost 4 bases to trimming and J lost 3 bases, with 15 bases between them. The CDR3 protein is CASSSQSTVEETQYF. CDR3 coding DNA: TGTGCCAGCAGCTCACAGTCGACAGTAGAAGAGACCCAGTACTTC.

The gene calls are TRBV10-2 and TRBJ2-1; TRBD2 aligns across 7 bases. Germline V CDR1 and CDR2: WSHSY, SAAADI. This CDR3 is 13 amino acids long. V gave up 4 bases and J gave up 9 bases; unmatched junction bases: 6. CDR3 loop: CASSATSVGEQFF. In nucleotides, the CDR3 is TGCGCCAGCAGTGCAACTAGCGTCGGTGAGCAGTTCTTC.

The J gene is TRBJ2-3, the V gene TRBV4-3, with 7 bases lining up with TRBD2. The V gene end was trimmed by 3 bases and the J gene end by 3 bases; junction bases not matched to a gene: 6. There are 15 residues in the CDR3. Germline V gene lookup returns CDR1 LGHNA and CDR2 YSLEER. This CDR3 is CASSQEWGGTDTQYF. CDR3 DNA sequence: TGCGCCAGCAGCCAGGAGTGGGGGGGAACAGATACGCAGTATTTT.

The genes are TRBV5-1 and TRBJ2-4; either TRBD1 or TRBD2 may supply D (5 bases each). Trimming stripped 0 bases from V and 4 bases from J, with 20 bases between. The CDR3 contains 18 residues. CDR1 is SGHRS and CDR2 is YFSETQ in the germline V gene. In DNA form, the CDR3 reads TGCGCCAGCAGCTTGGAGGCTCGGGGCCGCCAAACAAAAAACATTCAGTACTTC. This translates into CASSLEARGRQTKNIQYF. Full variable domain (rest looked up from reference TRBV5-1 and TRBJ2-4): KAGVTQTPRYLIKTRGQQVTLSCSPISGHRSVSWYQQTPGQGLQFLFEYFSETQRNKGNFPGRFSGRQFSNSRSEMNVSTLELGDSALYLCASSLEARGRQTKNIQYFGAGTRLSVL.

The CDR3 sequence: CAISDLEEQFF. The DNA for the CDR3 is TGTGCCATCAGTGACCTTGAAGAGCAGTTCTTC. The rearrangement uses TRBV10-3 and TRBJ2-1; D remains ambiguous. V lost 3 bases, J lost 10 bases, and 7 bases lay in between. This CDR3 contains 11 residues. CDR1 ENHRY and CDR2 SYGVKD come from the germline V gene.

The chain joins TRBV27 to TRBJ2-2; 8 bases map to TRBD2. From germline, CDR1 is MNHEY and CDR2 SMNVEV (reference sequence). The CDR3 is made up of 16 amino acids. V shed 3 bases and J 2 bases; nucleotides not matched to a gene: 5. Written as DNA, the CDR3 is TGTGCCAGCAGTTTCCTTAGCGGGATCAACACCGGGGAGCTGTTTTTT. Translating it yields CASSFLSGINTGELFF.

The chain is built from TRBV21-1 and TRBJ2-5; the table's D call, TRBD2, has no DNA check behind it. TRBV21-1 is a pseudogene segment. This CDR3 has 14 amino acids. Written as DNA, the CDR3 is TGTGCCAGCAGGAGACTAGGGGTGAGGGAGACCCAGTACTTC. This codes for CASRRLGVRETQYF.

CDR3 sequence: CAWTPRGTANNEQFF. CDR3 sequence (DNA): TGTGCCTGGACCCCTAGAGGGACAGCGAACAATGAGCAGTTCTTC. The rearrangement links TRBV30 to TRBJ2-1, with 7 bases matching TRBD1. J was trimmed by 5 bases and V by 4 bases; bases with no gene match: 11. The germline V gene encodes CDR1 GTSNPN and CDR2 SVGIG (reference sequence). CDR3 length equals 15 residues.

The chain uses TRBV14 and TRBJ2-1; 9 bases are a match to TRBD2. Germline trimming cut 4 bases from V and 5 bases from J; bases unmatched to any gene: 12. The CDR3 extends over 17 amino acids. Germline CDR1 is SGHDN and CDR2 is FVKESK. CDR3 nucleotides: TGTGCCAGCAGCCCCCTTGGGGCGGGAGGGCCCAACAATGAGCAGTTCTTC. It codes for CASSPLGAGGPNNEQFF.